The 24 T cell receptor beta chains listed next were all sequenced from one sample in a study of T cell responses to AZD1222 COVID-19 vaccine. This table comes from immunoSEQ multiplex PCR, and its TCRdb copy is limited to in-frame clones, with some not included. The sample consists of 90,000 to 150,000 clones, around nine tenths of them appearing once. The material was peripheral blood, obtained on day 0 of AZD1222 vaccination. These receptors all stem from an adult in good health.

The CDR3, as DNA: TGCGCCAGCAGCCTTAACAGGGAGGGCAAAAATGGCTACACCTTC. This gives the protein CASSLNREGKNGYTF. V is TRBV5-1 and J is TRBJ1-2; D perhaps matches TRBD1 (6 bases). The CDR3 length is 15 residues. The V gene's germline CDR1 is SGHRS and CDR2 YFSETQ. Trimming removed 4 bases from V and 6 bases from J, with 19 bases in between.

The chain uses TRBV2 and TRBJ1-4, with a weak D call TRBD1 (5 bases). V lost 7 bases to trimming and J lost 3 bases, with 9 bases between them. The CDR3 is made up of 13 amino acids. Looked up from germline, CDR1 is SNHLY and CDR2 is FYNNEI. As DNA, the CDR3 is TGTGCCAGCATGGGGCGGCCTAATGAAAAACTGTTTTTT. Encoded protein: CASMGRPNEKLFF.

This sequence joins TRBV28 and TRBJ1-5; maybe TRBD1 (6 bases). The length of the CDR3 is 15 residues. The ends were cut back, 3 bases at V and 6 bases at J, with 15 bases in the middle. The germline V gene has CDR1 MDHEN and CDR2 SYDVKM. The CDR3 DNA sequence: TGTGCCAGCAGTTTGGGGGGGGCAAAAACTCAGCCCCAGCATTTT. Protein: CASSLGGAKTQPQHF.

This rearrangement joins TRBV12-3 or TRBV12-4 to TRBJ2-1; D gene unclear. Trimming took off 1 base at V and 10 bases at J, with 5 bases between the two ends. There are 11 residues in the CDR3. The CDR3 DNA is TGTGCCAGCAGTTTAGACCCCGAGCAGTTCTTC. Translated: CASSLDPEQFF.

The chain combines TRBV27 with TRBJ2-7; TRBD2 matches at 9 bases. The CDR3 runs to 15 residues. With V trimmed by 5 bases and J by 3 bases, 8 bases remained unmatched. Germline assignment: CDR1 MNHEY and CDR2 SMNVEV (reference sequence). CDR3: CASSTPGTSHYEQYF. CDR3 DNA: TGTGCCAGCAGTACACCCGGGACTAGCCACTACGAGCAGTACTTC.

This rearrangement joins TRBV7-3 to TRBJ2-5; no reliable D call. The V gene's germline CDR1 is SGHTA and CDR2 FQGTGA. The length of the CDR3 is 13 residues. The V and J ends lost 5 bases and 5 bases respectively, with 12 bases between them. The CDR3 DNA reads TGTGCCAGCAGCCCCGGGCACCGGGAGACCCAGTACTTC. As protein: CASSPGHRETQYF.

The V call is TRBV28, the J call TRBJ2-7, with 7 nucleotides matching TRBD1. V lost 8 bases and J lost 4; bases outside the gene matches: 11. This CDR3 spans 14 amino acids. Per the germline V gene, CDR1 is MDHEN and CDR2 is SYDVKM. The DNA of the CDR3 is TGTGCCAGCCAGACGGGACAGAGATTTTACGAGCAGTACTTC. Translation gives CASQTGQRFYEQYF.

The chain employs TRBV30 and TRBJ1-5; 11 positions match TRBD1. CDR1 and CDR2 from the germline V gene are GTSNPN and SVGIG (reference sequence). The V gene end was trimmed by 7 bases and the J gene end by 7 bases; junction bases not matched to a gene: 6. CDR3 length: 13 amino acids. CDR3 amino acids: CAYGQGAGQPQHF. CDR3 sequence (DNA): TGTGCCTATGGACAGGGGGCAGGCCAGCCCCAGCATTTT.

This chain uses TRBV24-1 with TRBJ2-1, with a weak D call TRBD1 (6 bases). Between the trimmed V and J ends, which lost 3 bases and 9 bases, there was a span of 11 bases. The germline CDR1 and CDR2 sequences are KGHDR and SFDVKD. CDR3 length: 13 residues. The CDR3 here is CATSDTSRGEQFF. The CDR3, as DNA: TGTGCCACCAGTGATACATCCAGGGGTGAGCAGTTCTTC.

This clone was counted once. The CDR3 here is CAWSVQGARSPLHF. DNA of the CDR3: TGTGCCTGGAGTGTACAGGGGGCGCGTTCACCCCTCCACTTT. The chain has TRBV30 and TRBJ1-6; 9 bases match TRBD1. With 0 bases clipped from V and 9 bases from J, the junction kept 3 bases outside the gene matches. The CDR3 contains 14 residues. The germline V gene has CDR1 GTSNPN and CDR2 SVGIG (reference sequence).

This chain connects TRBV5-1 to TRBJ1-1, with 9 positions matching TRBD1. This CDR3 contains 13 residues. Looked up from germline, CDR1 is SGHRS and CDR2 is YFSETQ. V lost 0 bases, J lost 6 bases, and 0 bases stayed unmatched. The CDR3 DNA reads TGCGCCAGCAGCTTGGGGGACAGGGCTGAAGCTTTCTTT. It translates to CASSLGDRAEAFF.

This chain connects TRBV7-2 to TRBJ1-4; weak D call: TRBD1 (5 bases). Trimming pared 5 bases from V and 1 base from J, leaving 17 bases between. CDR1 SGHTA and CDR2 FQGNSA come from the germline V gene. The CDR3 totals 17 residues. CDR3 bases: TGTGCCAGCAGCCCACTGCCTATGGGGGGAACTAATGAAAAACTGTTTTTT. Translation gives CASSPLPMGGTNEKLFF.

The chain links TRBV6-5 to TRBJ2-2; 9 bases agree with TRBD1. Germline V gene lookup returns CDR1 MNHEY and CDR2 SVGAGI. Losses at the gene ends were 5 bases for V and 5 bases for J; bases not matched to a gene: 3. The CDR3 runs to 14 residues. The CDR3 DNA reads as TGTGCCAGCAGTCGCGGACAGGGGACCGGGGAGCTGTTTTTT. Amino acids: CASSRGQGTGELFF.

The V gene is TRBV19, the J gene TRBJ2-2, with 10 nucleotides matching TRBD1. Losses at the gene ends were 5 bases for V and 3 bases for J; bases not matched to a gene: 6. The CDR3 is 16 residues long. Germline lookup yields CDR1 LNHDA and CDR2 SQIVND (reference sequence). The CDR3 DNA follows: TGTGCCAGTAGTGCTAGGACAGGGGGGTACACCGGGGAGCTGTTTTTT. Translating gives CASSARTGGYTGELFF.

This chain joins TRBV6-5 and TRBJ1-1; weak D call: TRBD1 (5 bases). V lost 7 bases to trimming and J lost 10 bases, with 22 bases between them. From germline, CDR1 is MNHEY and CDR2 SVGAGI. The CDR3 is made up of 14 amino acids. The CDR3 is CASNNGAQGSGAFF. The CDR3 region has the DNA TGTGCCAGCAACAACGGGGCCCAGGGCTCGGGAGCTTTCTTT.

The V call is TRBV13, the J call TRBJ1-3, with a tentative D call TRBD1 (6 bases). V lost 5 bases, J lost 1 base, and 18 bases lay in between. Germline CDR1 is PRHDT and CDR2 is FYEKMQ (reference sequence). CDR3 length: 17 residues. For the CDR3, the DNA is TGTGCCAGCAGCGCGCGGCAGGGGAGGGAATCTGGAAACACCATATATTTT. Amino acid sequence: CASSARQGRESGNTIYF. The full variable domain, rest sourced from reference TRBV13 and TRBJ1-3, is AAGVIQSPRHLIKEKRETATLKCYPIPRHDTVYWYQQGPGQDPQFLISFYEKMQSDKGSIPDRFSAQQFSDYHSELNMSSLELGDSALYFCASSARQGRESGNTIYFGEGSWLTVV.

This rearrangement joins TRBV28 to TRBJ1-6; no clear D. The CDR3 totals 12 residues. The germline CDR1 and CDR2 sequences are MDHEN and SYDVKM. V was pared by 4 bases and J by 11 bases, with 9 bases between. The DNA for the CDR3 is TGTGCCAGCAGTTCCGGTTCTCCACCCCTCCACTTT. This sequence encodes CASSSGSPPLHF.

The gene calls are TRBV15 and TRBJ1-1, with unresolved D. Looked up from germline, CDR1 is LNHNV and CDR2 is YYDKDF (reference sequence). The CDR3 extends over 14 amino acids. V lost 0 bases and J 5 bases, leaving 10 bases between the germline ends. CDR3 in DNA: TGTGCCACCAGCAGAGATATGGGCGGGACTGAAGCTTTCTTT. Its translation is CATSRDMGGTEAFF.

The V and J genes are TRBV5-1 and TRBJ2-3; TRBD2 agrees at 13 bases. The V segment lost 5 bases and the J segment 4 bases; nucleotides outside the gene matches: 7. Germline V gene sequence: CDR1 SGHRS, CDR2 YFSETQ. This CDR3 contains 16 residues. The CDR3 loop reads CASRQLAGGRADTQYF. The CDR3 region has the DNA TGCGCCAGCAGGCAACTAGCGGGAGGGCGGGCAGATACGCAGTATTTT.

The rearrangement links TRBV6-5 to TRBJ1-1; 7 bases map to TRBD1. Germline V gives CDR1 MNHEY, CDR2 SVGAGI. This CDR3 spans 14 amino acids. The J segment lost 1 base and the V segment lost 7 bases, leaving 6 bases of the junction unmatched. The CDR3 nucleotides read TGTGCCAGCAAACTCGGGACAGCGAACACTGAAGCTTTCTTT. Protein sequence: CASKLGTANTEAFF.

The V and J genes are TRBV9 and TRBJ2-3, with TRBD1 matching over 8 bases. The V and J ends lost 7 bases and 4 bases, in that order; junction bases with no gene match: 8. CDR3 length equals 14 residues. Germline values: CDR1 SGDLS, CDR2 YYNGEE. This CDR3 reads CASGDRDRSDTQYF. For the CDR3, the DNA is TGTGCCAGCGGAGACCGGGACAGGTCAGATACGCAGTATTTT. The entire variable domain, with the rest obtained from reference TRBV9 and TRBJ2-3, is as follows: DSGVTQTPKHLITATGQRVTLRCSPRSGDLSVYWYQQSLDQGLQFLIQYYNGEERAKGNILERFSAQQFPDLHSELNLSSLELGDSALYFCASGDRDRSDTQYFGPGTRLTVL.

The chain has TRBV19 and TRBJ1-5; 7 bases match TRBD1. V dropped 6 bases and J dropped 2; count of bases not matched to a gene: 7. This CDR3 is built from 15 residues. Germline V gene lookup returns CDR1 LNHDA and CDR2 SQIVND (reference sequence). DNA of the CDR3: TGTGCCAGTAGCCTAGAGACAGGGCGCAATCAGCCCCAGCATTTT. This encodes CASSLETGRNQPQHF.

The V call is TRBV28, the J call TRBJ1-2, with D perhaps TRBD1 (6 bases). The ends were cut back, 6 bases at V and 3 bases at J, with 20 bases in the middle. Germline CDR1 is MDHEN and CDR2 is SYDVKM. This CDR3 is built from 16 residues. The CDR3 protein is CASRAKGGYLDYGYTF. CDR3 nucleotide sequence: TGTGCCAGCAGGGCGAAGGGGGGTTATTTAGACTATGGCTACACCTTC.

J is TRBJ1-5 and V is TRBV7-9; D uncertain. The germline V gene encodes CDR1 SEHNR and CDR2 FQNEAQ (reference sequence). The CDR3 length is 14 residues. Trimming took off 4 bases at V and 4 bases at J, with 11 bases between the two ends. The CDR3 region is CASSSNTGNQPQHF. The CDR3 DNA sequence: TGTGCCAGCAGCTCAAACACCGGTAATCAGCCCCAGCATTTT. Supplemented by reference TRBV7-9 and TRBJ1-5, the full variable domain reads DTGVSQNPRHKITKRGQNVTFRCDPISEHNRLYWYRQTLGQGPEFLTYFQNEAQLEKSRLLSDRFSAERPKGSFSTLEIQRTEQGDSAMYLCASSSNTGNQPQHFGDGTRLSIL.